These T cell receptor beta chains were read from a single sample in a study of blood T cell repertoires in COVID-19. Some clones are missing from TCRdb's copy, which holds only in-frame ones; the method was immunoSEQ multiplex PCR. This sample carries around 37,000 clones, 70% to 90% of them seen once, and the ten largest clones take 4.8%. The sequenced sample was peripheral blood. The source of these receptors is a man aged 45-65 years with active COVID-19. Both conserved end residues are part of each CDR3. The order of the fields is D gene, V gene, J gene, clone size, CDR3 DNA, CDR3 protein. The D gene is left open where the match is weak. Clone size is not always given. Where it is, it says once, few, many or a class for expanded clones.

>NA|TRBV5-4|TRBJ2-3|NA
TGTGCCAGCAGCTTGTTAAGCACAGATACGCAGTATTTT
CASSLLSTDTQYF
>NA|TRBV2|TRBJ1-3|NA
TGTGCCAGCAGTGCAAGGGAGTCTGGAAACACCATATATTTT
CASSARESGNTIYF
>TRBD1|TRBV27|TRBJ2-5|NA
TGTGCCAGCAGTTCCATAGGGGACAGCCAAGAGACCCAGTACTTC
CASSSIGDSQETQYF
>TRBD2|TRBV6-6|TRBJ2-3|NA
TGTGCCAGCAGCTCACTAGCGGGGTTGTCAGATACGCAGTATTTT
CASSSLAGLSDTQYF
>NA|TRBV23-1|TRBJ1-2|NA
TGCGCCAGCAGTCAATCTGCGCGAACCCATCCAACCTGGGCAGGGGACCGCTATGGCTACACCTTC
CASSQSARTHPTWAGDRYGYTF
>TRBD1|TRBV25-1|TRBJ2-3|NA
TGTGCCAGCGGGCCACGGACAGGGGCAGATACGCAGTATTTT
CASGPRTGADTQYF
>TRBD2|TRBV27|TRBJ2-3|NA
TGTGCCAGCAGTTTCACGGGAGCGGGGGGGGGAGATACGCAGTATTTT
CASSFTGAGGGDTQYF
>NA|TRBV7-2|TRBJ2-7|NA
TGTGCCAGCAGCTTACTACCAAGCTACGAGCAGTACTTC
CASSLLPSYEQYF
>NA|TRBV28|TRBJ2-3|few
TGTGCCAGCAGTTTATGGGGCAGGGTAGAAGAAGATACGCAGTATTTT
CASSLWGRVEEDTQYF
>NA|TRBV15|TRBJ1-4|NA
TGTGCCACCAGCAGAGCTAGGGGGGGAGCTAATGAAAAACTGTTTTTT
CATSRARGGANEKLFF
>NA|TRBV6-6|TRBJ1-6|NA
TGTGCCAGCAGCCCGGCGAGGGAGCGGTCACCCCTCCACTTT
CASSPARERSPLHF
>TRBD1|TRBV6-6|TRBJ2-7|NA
TGTGCCAGCAGCTTAGGGCTACAGGGGTACTACGAGCAGTACTTC
CASSLGLQGYYEQYF
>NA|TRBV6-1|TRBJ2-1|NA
TGTGCCAGCAGTGACAGGCCGGGGTCCTACAATGAGCAGTTCTTC
CASSDRPGSYNEQFF
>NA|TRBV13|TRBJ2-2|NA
TGTGCCAGCAGCCCGCCGGACAGCACGAACACCGGGGAGCTGTTTTTT
CASSPPDSTNTGELFF
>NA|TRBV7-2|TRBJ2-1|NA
TGTGCCAGCAGCCGGTCTGGAGGAGCCGGATTCTTC
CASSRSGGAGFF
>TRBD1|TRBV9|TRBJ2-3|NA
TGTGCCAGCAGCCTAGGGACAGGGGCCGTTATTGGGACGCAGTATTTT
CASSLGTGAVIGTQYF
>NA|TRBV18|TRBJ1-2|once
TGTGCCAGCTCACTGCAGGGTGCCGACTATGGCTACACCTTC
CASSLQGADYGYTF
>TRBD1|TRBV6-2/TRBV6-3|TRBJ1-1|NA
TGTGCCAGCAGTTACCGACAGGGGAACACTGAAGCTTTCTTT
CASSYRQGNTEAFF
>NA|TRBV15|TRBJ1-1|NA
TGTGCCACCAGTTATTCGGAGGGTTCAGCTTTCTTT
CATSYSEGSAFF
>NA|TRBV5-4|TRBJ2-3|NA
TGTGCCAGCAGCCGGAACAGGGCCCCAGATACGCAGTATTTT
CASSRNRAPDTQYF
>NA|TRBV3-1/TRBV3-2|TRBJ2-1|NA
TGTGCCAGCAGCCAAGGGTGCGGGTCCCACAATGAGCAGTTCTTC
CASSQGCGSHNEQFF
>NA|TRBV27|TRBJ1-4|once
TGTGCCAGCAGTTTCGGGGGGCTAACTAATGAAAAACTGTTTTTT
CASSFGGLTNEKLFF
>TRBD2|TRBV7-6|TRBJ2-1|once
TGTGCCAGCAGCTTCATAGCGGGGGGGTCCAATGAGCAGTTCTTC
CASSFIAGGSNEQFF
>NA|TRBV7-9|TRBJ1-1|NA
TGTGCCAGCAGCCTCGAGATAAGGAACACTGAAGCTTTCTTT
CASSLEIRNTEAFF
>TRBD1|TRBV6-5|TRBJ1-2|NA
TGTGCCAGCAGTACAGGGGGGAACTATGGCTACACCTTC
CASSTGGNYGYTF
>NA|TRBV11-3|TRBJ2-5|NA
TGTGCCAGCAGCTTTGGAGTAGGAGAGACCCAGTACTTC
CASSFGVGETQYF
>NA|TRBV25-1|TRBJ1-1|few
TGTGCCAGCAAGGACTTGACTGAAGCTTTCTTT
CASKDLTEAFF
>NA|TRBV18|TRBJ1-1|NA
TGTGCCAGCTCACAGGGTTGGGGAGAGACTGAAGCTTTCTTT
CASSQGWGETEAFF
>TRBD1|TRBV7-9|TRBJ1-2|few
TGTGCCAGCAGCTCGACGACAGGGCTGGGGAACTATGGCTACACCTTC
CASSSTTGLGNYGYTF
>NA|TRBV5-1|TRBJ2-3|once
TGCGCCAGCAGCTCTCATAAGCCAGGGGATACGCAGTATTTT
CASSSHKPGDTQYF
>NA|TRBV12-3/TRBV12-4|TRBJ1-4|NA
TGTGCCAGCAGTTTCAACAGCGGTGAAAAACTGTTTTTT
CASSFNSGEKLFF
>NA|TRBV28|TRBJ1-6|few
TGTGCCAGCAATACTAGGGCCGCCTATAATTCACCCCTCCACTTT
CASNTRAAYNSPLHF